A single sample is the source of the 18 T cell receptor beta chains below, sequenced in a study of CD8 T cells in ankylosing spondylitis. TCRdb re-called the 5' RACE reads with MiXCR, one entry per CDR3 protein. Of roughly 230,000 distinct CDR3 sequences detected, 7.5% to 9.5% appear once; the ten largest clones hold around 4.4%. The sequenced sample was blood, either unsorted or a sorted T cell fraction (not recorded which). The receptor set was obtained from a female donor with ankylosing spondylitis or in good health (not recorded which).

This clonotype was detected many times. This sequence joins TRBV20-1 and TRBJ2-7; 7 nucleotides line up with TRBD2. Germline V gives CDR1 DFQATT, CDR2 SNEGSKA (reference sequence). J was trimmed by 7 bases and V by 5 bases; bases with no gene match: 11. The CDR3 contains 13 residues. CDR3 protein: CSALQVGAGEQYF. The CDR3 DNA reads TGCAGTGCTCTTCAAGTGGGAGCGGGGGAGCAGTACTTC.

This clonotype has ten or more counts. The chain recombines TRBV20-1 with TRBJ2-2; D may be TRBD2 (5 bases). There are 14 residues in the CDR3. The germline V and J ends were trimmed by 3 bases and 4 bases, with 12 bases remaining between them. CDR1 and CDR2 from the germline V gene are DFQATT and SNEGSKA (reference sequence). The CDR3 DNA sequence: TGCAGTGCTAGCGTTAGGGCGGGCACCGGGGAGCTGTTTTTT. Translation: CSASVRAGTGELFF.

The chain couples TRBV6-4 to TRBJ2-1; 14 bases map to TRBD2. CDR3 length equals 19 residues. Germline CDR1 and CDR2: MRHNA and SNTAGT. The CDR3 DNA sequence: TGTACCTGCAGTGCCGGGACTAGCGGGAGTTTCTTTTCCTACAATGAGCAGTTCTTC. As protein: CTCSAGTSGSFFSYNEQFF.

This clonotype was found many times. This chain uses TRBV29-1 with TRBJ2-1; possibly TRBD2 for D (5 bases). V lost 6 bases to trimming and J lost 9 bases, with 18 bases between them. The germline gives CDR1 SQVTM, CDR2 ANQGSEA. The CDR3 consists of 13 residues. For the CDR3, the DNA is TGCAGCGTGGGGTTGGGTAGCCGGGGTGAGCAGTTCTTC. It yields the protein CSVGLGSRGEQFF.

This clonotype was counted at least ten times. V usage is TRBV3-1 and J usage is TRBJ1-1; unclear D gene. This CDR3 has 14 amino acids. Germline V gives CDR1 LGHDT, CDR2 YNNKEL (reference sequence). Trimming shortened V by 4 bases and J by 4 bases, and 13 bases separated the two germline ends. CDR3 nucleotide sequence: TGTGCCAGCAGCCTCGTCGACCTATCCACTGAAGCTTTCTTT. Translation gives CASSLVDLSTEAFF.

This rearrangement joins TRBV20-1 to TRBJ2-3; TRBD2 matches at 10 bases. The junction had 4 bases not matched to a gene; V was cut back by 3 bases and J by 10 bases. The CDR3 runs 12 residues. Germline-derived CDR1 and CDR2 are DFQATT and SNEGSKA (reference sequence). The CDR3 loop is CSASPSGGAQYF. The CDR3 region has the DNA TGCAGTGCTAGTCCTAGCGGGGGTGCGCAGTATTTT.

This clonotype was counted ten times or more. V gene TRBV4-3 combines with J gene TRBJ2-7; D is possibly TRBD1 or TRBD2 (5 bases each). V lost 5 bases, J lost 0 bases, and 14 bases lay in between. The CDR3 runs to 15 residues. Germline V gene sequence: CDR1 LGHNA, CDR2 YSLEER. In DNA form, the CDR3 reads TGCGCCAGCAGCACCTCCGGGACGGACTCCTACGAGCAGTACTTC. This codes for CASSTSGTDSYEQYF.

This clonotype has at least ten counts. This rearrangement joins TRBV28 to TRBJ2-1, with D tentatively TRBD2 (6 bases). V was clipped by 3 bases and J by 4 bases, with 16 bases between them. Germline CDR1 MDHEN, CDR2 SYDVKM. The CDR3 consists of 16 residues. CDR3 in amino acids: CASSLSGGILYNEQFF. The CDR3 DNA reads as TGTGCCAGCAGTTTGTCGGGCGGGATACTTTACAATGAGCAGTTCTTC.

This sequence joins TRBV14 and TRBJ2-1, with 7 positions matching TRBD2. V was clipped by 0 bases and J by 7 bases; unmatched bases: 12. Germline lookup yields CDR1 SGHDN and CDR2 FVKESK. This CDR3 contains 17 residues. CDR3 nucleotides: TGTGCCAGCAGCCAAGATTATGGAACGGGAGGAAAAAATGAGCAGTTCTTC. Protein: CASSQDYGTGGKNEQFF.

This clonotype showed up many times. The chain couples TRBV30 to TRBJ1-1; 7 bases line up with TRBD1. Germline V gives CDR1 GTSNPN, CDR2 SVGIG (reference sequence). The V and J ends lost 0 bases and 2 bases, in that order; junction bases with no gene match: 3. This CDR3 spans 14 amino acids. CDR3 region: CAWSVQGLNTEAFF. CDR3 DNA: TGTGCCTGGAGTGTACAGGGGTTAAACACTGAAGCTTTCTTT.

This clonotype appeared many times. This CDR3 is CASSQRPRFGVPYEQYF. CDR3 nucleotide sequence: TGTGCCAGCAGCCAACGTCCGCGATTTGGGGTACCCTACGAGCAGTACTTC. V gene TRBV3-1 combines with J gene TRBJ2-7, with no clear D. This CDR3 spans 17 amino acids. The germline CDR1 and CDR2 sequences are LGHDT and YNNKEL (reference sequence). Trimming removed 2 bases from V and 2 bases from J, with 19 bases in between.

In this sample, this clonotype turned up many times. The chain couples TRBV20-1 to TRBJ2-3; 7 nucleotides match TRBD2. Germline assignment: CDR1 DFQATT and CDR2 SNEGSKA (reference sequence). The CDR3 contains 14 residues. The ends lost 2 bases at V and 2 bases at J; junction bases unmatched: 4. The CDR3, as DNA: TGCAGTGCTAGACTAGCGGACCTCACAGATACGCAGTATTTT. Translating gives CSARLADLTDTQYF.

Comments on this clonotype: This may come from a read error, since a much larger clone is one base off. The J gene is TRBJ2-7, the V gene TRBV11-2; unclear D gene. In germline, CDR1 is SGHAT, CDR2 FQNNGV. The CDR3 is 14 residues long. Trimming pared 1 base from V and 4 bases from J, leaving 11 bases between. This CDR3 reads CASSLAAGLYEQYF. The DNA for the CDR3 is TGTGCCAGCAGCTTAGCGGCAGGCCTTTACGAGCAGTACTTC.

This clonotype was recorded at least ten times. V usage is TRBV20-1 and J usage is TRBJ2-1, with 9 bases lining up with TRBD2. CDR1 and CDR2 from the germline V gene are DFQATT and SNEGSKA (reference sequence). With 4 bases clipped from V and 4 bases from J, the junction kept 8 bases outside the gene matches. The CDR3 totals 15 residues. For the CDR3, the DNA is TGCAGTGCTAATCCCGTACTAGCGGGTTACAATGAGCAGTTCTTC. It is translated as CSANPVLAGYNEQFF.

This clonotype has more than one count but fewer than ten. At one boundary the junction diverges from the germline segment, which might be a read error. The J gene is TRBJ2-3, the V gene TRBV20-1; 13 bases map to TRBD2. CDR3 length: 17 amino acids. Looked up from germline, CDR1 is DFQATT and CDR2 is SNEGSKA (reference sequence). The CDR3 DNA is TGCTGTGCTAGAGATCTTGGACTAGCGGGAGTTAAGGATACGCAGTATTTT. This sequence encodes CCARDLGLAGVKDTQYF.

This clonotype was detected a few times. This rearrangement joins TRBV7-6 to TRBJ2-2; 11 bases align to TRBD2. Trimming removed 4 bases from V and 5 bases from J; junction bases left unmatched: 3. The CDR3 length is 15 residues. Germline-derived CDR1 and CDR2 are SGHVS and FNYEAQ. The chain's CDR3 is CASSSGLAVTGELFF. Here the CDR3 DNA reads TGTGCCAGCAGCTCGGGACTAGCGGTGACCGGGGAGCTGTTTTTT.

This clonotype came up many times. V and J are TRBV5-1 and TRBJ2-3; D gene ambiguous. CDR1 SGHRS and CDR2 YFSETQ come from the germline V gene. Deletions cut 4 bases from V and 2 bases from J, with 8 bases between. This CDR3 spans 13 amino acids. CDR3 nucleotide sequence: TGCGCCAGCAGCCGGCAGGACACAGATACGCAGTATTTT. Amino acid sequence: CASSRQDTDTQYF.

Many counts were recorded for this clonotype. The chain carries TRBV25-1 and TRBJ2-5; no definite D call. The CDR3 is 15 amino acids. The germline V gene encodes CDR1 MGHDK and CDR2 SYGVNS. With 2 bases removed from V and 2 bases from J, the gap between germline ends came to 12 bases. CDR3 coding DNA: TGTGCCAGCAGTGAACCGACGGCAGGTCAAGAGACCCAGTACTTC. It translates to CASSEPTAGQETQYF. Based on the CDR3 plus reference TRBV25-1 and TRBJ2-5, the full variable domain is EADIYQTPRYLVIGTGKKITLECSQTMGHDKMYWYQQDPGMELHLIHYSYGVNSTEKGDLSSESTVSRIRTEHFPLTLESARPSHTSQYLCASSEPTAGQETQYFGPGTRLLVL.